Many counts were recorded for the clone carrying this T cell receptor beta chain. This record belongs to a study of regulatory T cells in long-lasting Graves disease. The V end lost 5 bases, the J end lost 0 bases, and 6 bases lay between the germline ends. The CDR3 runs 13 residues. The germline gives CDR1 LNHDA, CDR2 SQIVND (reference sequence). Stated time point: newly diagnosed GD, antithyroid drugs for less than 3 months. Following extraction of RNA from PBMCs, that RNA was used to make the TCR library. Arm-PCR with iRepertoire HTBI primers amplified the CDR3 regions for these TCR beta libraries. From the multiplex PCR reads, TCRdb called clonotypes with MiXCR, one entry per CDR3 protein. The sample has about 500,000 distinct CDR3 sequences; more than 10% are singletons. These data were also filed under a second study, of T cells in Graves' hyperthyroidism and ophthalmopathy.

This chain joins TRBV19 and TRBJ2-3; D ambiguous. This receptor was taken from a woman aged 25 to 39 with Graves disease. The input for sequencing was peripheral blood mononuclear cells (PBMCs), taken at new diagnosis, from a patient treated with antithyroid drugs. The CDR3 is CASSALSTDTQYF. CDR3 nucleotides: TGTGCCAGTAGTGCCCTGAGCACAGATACGCAGTATTTT.